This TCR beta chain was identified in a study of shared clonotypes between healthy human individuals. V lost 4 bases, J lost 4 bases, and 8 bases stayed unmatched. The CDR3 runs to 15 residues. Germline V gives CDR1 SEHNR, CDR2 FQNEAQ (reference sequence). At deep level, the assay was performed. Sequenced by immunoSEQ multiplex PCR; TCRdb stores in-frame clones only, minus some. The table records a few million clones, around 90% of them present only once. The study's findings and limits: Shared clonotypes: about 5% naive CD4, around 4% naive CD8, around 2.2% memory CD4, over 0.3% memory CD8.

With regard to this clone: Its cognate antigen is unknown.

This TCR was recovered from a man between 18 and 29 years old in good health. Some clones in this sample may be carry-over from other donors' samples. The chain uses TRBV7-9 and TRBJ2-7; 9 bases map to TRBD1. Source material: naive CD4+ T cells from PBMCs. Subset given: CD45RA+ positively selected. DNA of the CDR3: TGTGCCAGCAGCTCCGACCGGGACAGGGCGTACGAGCAGTACTTC. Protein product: CASSSDRDRAYEQYF.